Each of the 2 T cell receptor beta chains below was sequenced from the same sample in a study of type 1 regulatory T cells. These receptors lack a known antigen. TCRdb reprocessed the reads via MiXCR and lists one record per CDR3 protein. The table shows roughly 40,000 distinct CDR3 sequences, with roughly an eighth occurring only once. The specimen sequenced was cultured non-Tr1 T cells, either the whole culture or a sorted T cell fraction (not recorded which). These TCRs come from a human donor in good health.

This clonotype was found a few times. The chain couples TRBV29-1 to TRBJ1-1; 8 nucleotides agree with TRBD1. This CDR3 contains 13 residues. Germline V lookup: CDR1 SQVTM, CDR2 ANQGSEA. J was trimmed by 3 bases and V by 4 bases; bases with no gene match: 4. The CDR3 protein is CSVGDRGYTEAFF. CDR3 in DNA: TGCAGCGTTGGCGACAGGGGTTACACTGAAGCTTTCTTT.

On this clonotype: Its ends do not fully match the called genes, so a read error is possible. The chain combines TRBV5-1 with TRBJ1-4; 10 positions agree with TRBD1. The CDR3 is made up of 15 amino acids. Looked up from germline, CDR1 is SGHRS and CDR2 is YFSETQ. CDR3 coding DNA: TGCGCCAGCAGCAGACAGGGGGCAACTAATGAAAAACTGCTTTTT. Protein sequence: CASSRQGATNEKLLF. The variable domain in full, completed from reference TRBV5-1 and TRBJ1-4, reads KAGVTQTPRYLIKTRGQQVTLSCSPISGHRSVSWYQQTPGQGLQFLFEYFSETQRNKGNFPGRFSGRQFSNSRSEMNVSTLELGDSALYLCASSRQGATNEKLLFGSGTQLSVL.